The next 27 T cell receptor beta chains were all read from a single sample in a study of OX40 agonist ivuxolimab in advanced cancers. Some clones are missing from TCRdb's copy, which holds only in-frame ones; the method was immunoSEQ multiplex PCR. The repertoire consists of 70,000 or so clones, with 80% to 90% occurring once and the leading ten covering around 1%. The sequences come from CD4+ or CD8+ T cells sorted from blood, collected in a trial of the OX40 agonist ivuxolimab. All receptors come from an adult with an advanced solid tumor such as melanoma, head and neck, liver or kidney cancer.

The CDR3 loop is CALTGAHNSPLHF. The CDR3, as DNA: TGTGCCCTGACGGGAGCCCATAATTCACCCCTCCACTTT. The rearrangement joins TRBV30 to TRBJ1-6, with unresolved D. The CDR3 is 13 amino acids. Germline V lookup: CDR1 GTSNPN, CDR2 SVGIG (reference sequence). Trimming took off 8 bases at V and 5 bases at J, with 13 bases between the two ends.

Written as DNA, the CDR3 is TGTGCCAGCAGCAGGGGACAGGGGCCCAACTACGAGCAGTACTTC. This translates into CASSRGQGPNYEQYF. The V and J genes are TRBV11-2 and TRBJ2-7; 10 bases match TRBD1. Trimming took 5 bases from V and 3 from J; bases not matched to a gene: 7. CDR3 length: 15 residues. The germline gives CDR1 SGHAT, CDR2 FQNNGV.

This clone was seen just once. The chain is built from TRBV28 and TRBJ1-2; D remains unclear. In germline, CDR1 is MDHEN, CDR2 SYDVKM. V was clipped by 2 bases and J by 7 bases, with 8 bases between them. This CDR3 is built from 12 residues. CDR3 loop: CASSLMGGGYTF. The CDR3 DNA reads TGTGCCAGCAGTTTAATGGGTGGTGGCTACACCTTC.

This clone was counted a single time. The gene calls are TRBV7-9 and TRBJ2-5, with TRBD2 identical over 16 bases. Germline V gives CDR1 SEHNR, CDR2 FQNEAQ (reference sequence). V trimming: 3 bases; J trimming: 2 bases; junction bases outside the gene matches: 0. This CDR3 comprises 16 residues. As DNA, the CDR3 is TGTGCCAGCAGCTTGGGACTAGCGGGGGGGCAAGAGACCCAGTACTTC. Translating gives CASSLGLAGGQETQYF.

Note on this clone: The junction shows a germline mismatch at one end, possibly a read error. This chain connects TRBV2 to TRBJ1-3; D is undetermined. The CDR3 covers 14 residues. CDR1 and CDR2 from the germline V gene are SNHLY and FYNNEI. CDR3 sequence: CASGDTSSGNTIYF. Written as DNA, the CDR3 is TGTGCCAGCGGTGACACCTCCTCTGGAAACACCATATATTTT.

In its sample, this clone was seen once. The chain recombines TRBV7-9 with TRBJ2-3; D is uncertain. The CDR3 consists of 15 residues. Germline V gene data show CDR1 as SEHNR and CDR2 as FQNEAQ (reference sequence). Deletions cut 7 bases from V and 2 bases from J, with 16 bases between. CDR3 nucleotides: TGTGCCAGCACGCCGCTAGAGGCGTACACAGATACGCAGTATTTT. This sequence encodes CASTPLEAYTDTQYF.

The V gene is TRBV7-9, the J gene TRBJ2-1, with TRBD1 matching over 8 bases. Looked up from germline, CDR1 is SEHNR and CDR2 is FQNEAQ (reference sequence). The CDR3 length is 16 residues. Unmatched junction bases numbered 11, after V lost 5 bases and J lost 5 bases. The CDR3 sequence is CASSKNRDRPDNEQFF. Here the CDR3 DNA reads TGTGCCAGCAGCAAAAACCGGGACAGGCCGGACAATGAGCAGTTCTTC.

The CDR3 spells CASSSGTRSSDTQYF. The CDR3 DNA sequence: TGTGCCAGCAGCAGCGGGACTAGAAGCTCAGATACGCAGTATTTT. The gene calls are TRBV11-3 and TRBJ2-3; 8 bases agree with TRBD2. Looked up from germline, CDR1 is SGHNT and CDR2 is YENEEA. The CDR3 extends over 15 amino acids. V was pared by 5 bases and J by 4 bases, with 8 bases of the junction left unmatched.

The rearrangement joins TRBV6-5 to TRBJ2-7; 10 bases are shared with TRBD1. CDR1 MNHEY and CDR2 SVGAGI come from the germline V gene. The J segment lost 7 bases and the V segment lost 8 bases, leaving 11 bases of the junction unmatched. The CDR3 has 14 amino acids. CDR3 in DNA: TGTGCCAGCGCCGGGACAGGGGCGCCCGGGGAGCAGTACTTC. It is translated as CASAGTGAPGEQYF.

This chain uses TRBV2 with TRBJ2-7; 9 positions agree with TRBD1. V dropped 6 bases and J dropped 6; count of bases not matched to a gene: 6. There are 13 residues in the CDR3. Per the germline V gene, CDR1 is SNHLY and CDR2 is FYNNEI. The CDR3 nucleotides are TGTGCCAGCAGGGGGACAGGGTTTGGCGAGCAGTACTTC. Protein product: CASRGTGFGEQYF.

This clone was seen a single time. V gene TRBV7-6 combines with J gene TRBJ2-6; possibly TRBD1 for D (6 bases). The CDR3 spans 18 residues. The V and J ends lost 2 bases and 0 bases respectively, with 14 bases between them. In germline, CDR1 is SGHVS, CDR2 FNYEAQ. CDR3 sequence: CASSLFAGASSGANVLTF. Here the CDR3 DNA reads TGTGCCAGCAGCTTATTTGCAGGGGCATCCTCTGGGGCCAACGTCCTGACTTTC. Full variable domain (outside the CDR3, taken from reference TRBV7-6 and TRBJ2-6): GAGVSQSPRYKVTKRGQDVALRCDPISGHVSLYWYRQALGQGPEFLTYFNYEAQQDKSGLPNDRFSAERPEGSISTLTIQRTEQRDSAMYRCASSLFAGASSGANVLTFGAGSRLTVL.

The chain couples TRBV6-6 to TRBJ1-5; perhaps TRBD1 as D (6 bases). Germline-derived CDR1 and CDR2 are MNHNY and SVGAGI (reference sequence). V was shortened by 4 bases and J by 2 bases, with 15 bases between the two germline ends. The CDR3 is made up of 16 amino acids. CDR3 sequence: CASSSATGQRNQPQHF. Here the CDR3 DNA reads TGTGCCAGCAGTTCCGCAACAGGACAGCGCAATCAGCCCCAGCATTTT.

The CDR3: CASSPDVATNEKLFF. In DNA, the CDR3 is TGTGCCAGCAGCCCGGACGTTGCAACTAATGAAAAACTGTTTTTT. The rearrangement joins TRBV7-9 to TRBJ1-4; no definite D call. Looked up from germline, CDR1 is SEHNR and CDR2 is FQNEAQ (reference sequence). The CDR3 totals 15 residues. V was shortened by 5 bases and J by 0 bases, with 10 bases between the two germline ends.

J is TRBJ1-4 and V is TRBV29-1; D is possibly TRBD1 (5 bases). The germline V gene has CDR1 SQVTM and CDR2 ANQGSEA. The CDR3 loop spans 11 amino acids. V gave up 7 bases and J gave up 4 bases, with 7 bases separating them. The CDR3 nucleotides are TGCAGCGCGGACAATAATGAAAAACTGTTTTTT. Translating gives CSADNNEKLFF.

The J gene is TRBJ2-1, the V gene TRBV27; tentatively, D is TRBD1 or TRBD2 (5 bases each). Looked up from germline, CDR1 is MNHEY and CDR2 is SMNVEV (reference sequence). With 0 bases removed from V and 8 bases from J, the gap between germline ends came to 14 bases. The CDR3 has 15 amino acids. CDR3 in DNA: TGTGCCAGCAGTTTATCGGGCCTCTGGGACGATGAGCAGTTCTTC. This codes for CASSLSGLWDDEQFF.

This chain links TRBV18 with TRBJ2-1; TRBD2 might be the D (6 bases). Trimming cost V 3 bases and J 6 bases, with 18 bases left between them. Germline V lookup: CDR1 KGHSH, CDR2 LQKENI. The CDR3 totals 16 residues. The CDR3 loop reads CASSPPGGVPLNEQFF. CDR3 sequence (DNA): TGTGCCAGCTCACCGCCCGGGGGAGTCCCCCTCAATGAGCAGTTCTTC.

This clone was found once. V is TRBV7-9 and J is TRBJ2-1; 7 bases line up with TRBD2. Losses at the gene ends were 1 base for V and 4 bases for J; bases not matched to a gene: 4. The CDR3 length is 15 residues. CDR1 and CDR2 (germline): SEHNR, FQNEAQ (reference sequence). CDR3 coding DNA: TGTGCCAGCAGCTTAGGGTCTAGCGGATACAATGAGCAGTTCTTC. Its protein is CASSLGSSGYNEQFF.

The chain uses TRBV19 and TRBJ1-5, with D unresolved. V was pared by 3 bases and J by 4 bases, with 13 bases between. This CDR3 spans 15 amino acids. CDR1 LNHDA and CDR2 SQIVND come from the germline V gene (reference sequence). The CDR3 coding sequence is TGTGCCAGTAGTATTATTTCGGGGAAAAATCAGCCCCAGCATTTT. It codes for CASSIISGKNQPQHF.

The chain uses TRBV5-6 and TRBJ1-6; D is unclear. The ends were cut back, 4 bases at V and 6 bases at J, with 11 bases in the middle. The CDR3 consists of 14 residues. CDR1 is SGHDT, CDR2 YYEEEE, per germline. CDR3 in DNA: TGTGCCAGCAGCCTAGGACGGTTTAATTCACCCCTCCACTTT. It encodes CASSLGRFNSPLHF.

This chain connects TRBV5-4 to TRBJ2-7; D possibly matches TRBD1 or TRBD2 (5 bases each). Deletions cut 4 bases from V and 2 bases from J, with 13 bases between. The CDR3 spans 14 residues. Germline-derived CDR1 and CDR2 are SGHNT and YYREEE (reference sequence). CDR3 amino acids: CASSGSGPPYEQYF. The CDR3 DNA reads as TGTGCCAGCAGCGGGTCGGGACCACCCTACGAGCAGTACTTC. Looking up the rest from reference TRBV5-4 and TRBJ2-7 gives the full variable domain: ETGVTQSPTHLIKTRGQQVTLRCSSQSGHNTVSWYQQALGQGPQFIFQYYREEENGRGNFPPRFSGLQFPNYSSELNVNALELDDSALYLCASSGSGPPYEQYFGPGTRLTVT.

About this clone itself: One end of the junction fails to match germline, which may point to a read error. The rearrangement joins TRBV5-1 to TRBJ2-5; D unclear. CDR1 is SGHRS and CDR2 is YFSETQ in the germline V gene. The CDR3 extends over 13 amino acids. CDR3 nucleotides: TGCGTCAGCAGCTTGGCCTTCCAAGAGACCCAGTACTTC. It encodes CVSSLAFQETQYF. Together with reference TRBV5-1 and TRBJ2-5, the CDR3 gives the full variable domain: KAGVTQTPRYLIKTRGQQVTLSCSPISGHRSVSWYQQTPGQGLQFLFEYFSETQRNKGNFPGRFSGRQFSNSRSEMNVSTLELGDSALYLCVSSLAFQETQYFGPGTRLLVL.

This chain's CDR3 is CASSQGQGYGYTF. The DNA for the CDR3 is TGTGCCAGCAGCCAGGGACAGGGCTATGGCTACACCTTC. The chain joins TRBV9 to TRBJ1-2, with TRBD1 matching 9 bases. V shed 4 bases and J 4 bases; nucleotides not matched to a gene: 2. CDR1 and CDR2 (germline): SGDLS, YYNGEE. The CDR3 is made up of 13 amino acids.

The CDR3 sequence is CASSRGYEQYF. The CDR3 DNA reads TGTGCCAGCAGTCGAGGGTACGAGCAGTACTTC. The V call is TRBV11-3, the J call TRBJ2-7; weak D call: TRBD2 (5 bases). The ends were cut back, 6 bases at V and 4 bases at J, with 7 bases in the middle. The CDR3 has 11 amino acids. Germline CDR1 is SGHNT and CDR2 is YENEEA.

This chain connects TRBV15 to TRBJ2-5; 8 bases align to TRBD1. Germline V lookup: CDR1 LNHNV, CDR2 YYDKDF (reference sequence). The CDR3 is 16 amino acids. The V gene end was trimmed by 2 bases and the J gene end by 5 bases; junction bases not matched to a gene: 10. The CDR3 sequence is CATSRLEGRGRETQYF. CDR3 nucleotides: TGTGCCACCAGCAGATTGGAGGGCAGGGGGCGGGAGACCCAGTACTTC.

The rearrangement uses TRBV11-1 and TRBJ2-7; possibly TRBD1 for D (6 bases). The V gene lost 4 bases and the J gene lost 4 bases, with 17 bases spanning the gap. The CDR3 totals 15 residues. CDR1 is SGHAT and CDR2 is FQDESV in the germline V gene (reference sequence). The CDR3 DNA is TGTGCCAGCAGCTCGAGTTCGGGGACACATTACGAGCAGTACTTC. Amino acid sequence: CASSSSSGTHYEQYF.

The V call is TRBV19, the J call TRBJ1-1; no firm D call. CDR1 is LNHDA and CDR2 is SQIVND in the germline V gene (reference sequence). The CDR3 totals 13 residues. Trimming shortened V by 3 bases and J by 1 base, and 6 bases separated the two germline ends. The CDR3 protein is CASSISANTEAFF. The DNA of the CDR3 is TGTGCCAGTAGTATTTCGGCGAACACTGAAGCTTTCTTT.

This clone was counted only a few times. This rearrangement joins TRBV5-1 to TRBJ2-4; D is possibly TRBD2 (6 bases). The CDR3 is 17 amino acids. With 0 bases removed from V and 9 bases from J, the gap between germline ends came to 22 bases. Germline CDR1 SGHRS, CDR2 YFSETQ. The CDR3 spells CASSLAGRGGVSGIQYF. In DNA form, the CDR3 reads TGCGCCAGCAGCTTGGCAGGGCGGGGCGGCGTTTCAGGCATTCAGTACTTC.